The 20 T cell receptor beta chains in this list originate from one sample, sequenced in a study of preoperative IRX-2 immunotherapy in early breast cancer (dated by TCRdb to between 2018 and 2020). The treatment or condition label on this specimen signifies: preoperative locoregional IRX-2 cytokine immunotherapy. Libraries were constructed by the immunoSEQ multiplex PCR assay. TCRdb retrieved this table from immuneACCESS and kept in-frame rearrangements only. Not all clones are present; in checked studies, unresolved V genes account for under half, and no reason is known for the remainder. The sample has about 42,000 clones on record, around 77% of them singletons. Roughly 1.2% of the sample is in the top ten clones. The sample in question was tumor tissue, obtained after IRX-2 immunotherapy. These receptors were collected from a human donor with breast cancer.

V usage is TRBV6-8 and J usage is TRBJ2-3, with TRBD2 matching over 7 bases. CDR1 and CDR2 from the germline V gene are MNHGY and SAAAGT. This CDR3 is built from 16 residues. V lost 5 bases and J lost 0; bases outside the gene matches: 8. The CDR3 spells CASSRRSGASTDTQYF. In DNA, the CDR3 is TGTGCCAGCAGTCGACGCAGCGGGGCTAGCACAGATACGCAGTATTTT.

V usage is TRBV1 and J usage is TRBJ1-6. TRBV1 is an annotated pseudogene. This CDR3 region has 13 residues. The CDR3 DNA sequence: TGCGCCAGCAGCCAAGAAGGTAATTCACCCCTCCACTTT. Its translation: CASSQEGNSPLHF.

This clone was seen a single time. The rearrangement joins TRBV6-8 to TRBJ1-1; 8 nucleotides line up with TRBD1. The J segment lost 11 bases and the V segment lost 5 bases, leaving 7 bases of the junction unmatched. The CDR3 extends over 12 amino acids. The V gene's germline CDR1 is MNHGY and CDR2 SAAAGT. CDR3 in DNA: TGTGCCAGCAGTGGACAGGGTTTGCAGGCTTTCTTT. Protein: CASSGQGLQAFF.

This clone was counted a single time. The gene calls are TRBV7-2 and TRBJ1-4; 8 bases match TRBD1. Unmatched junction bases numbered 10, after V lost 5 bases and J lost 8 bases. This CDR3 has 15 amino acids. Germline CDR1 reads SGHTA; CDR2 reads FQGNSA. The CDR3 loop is CASSPGQGLEEKLFF. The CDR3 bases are TGTGCCAGCAGCCCCGGACAGGGTCTGGAGGAAAAACTGTTTTTT.

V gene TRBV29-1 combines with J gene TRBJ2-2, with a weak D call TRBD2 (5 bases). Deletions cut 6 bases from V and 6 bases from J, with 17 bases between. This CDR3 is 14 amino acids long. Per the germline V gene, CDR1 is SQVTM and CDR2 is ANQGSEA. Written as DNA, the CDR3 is TGCAGCGTCCCGGCGGGCGCCGGACCCGGGGAGCTGTTTTTT. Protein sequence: CSVPAGAGPGELFF.

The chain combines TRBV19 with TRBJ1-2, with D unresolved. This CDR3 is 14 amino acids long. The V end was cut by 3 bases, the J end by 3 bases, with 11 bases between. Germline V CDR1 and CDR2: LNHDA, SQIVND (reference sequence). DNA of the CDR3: TGTGCCAGTAGTATCGGGGTGCGGGACTATGGCTACACCTTC. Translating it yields CASSIGVRDYGYTF.

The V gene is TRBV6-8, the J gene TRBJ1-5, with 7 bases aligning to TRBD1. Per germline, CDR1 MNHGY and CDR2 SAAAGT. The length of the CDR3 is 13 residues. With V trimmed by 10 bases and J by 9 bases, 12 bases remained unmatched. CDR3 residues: CAIREDRIGPQHF. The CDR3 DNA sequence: TGTGCCATCAGAGAGGACAGGATCGGGCCCCAGCATTTT.

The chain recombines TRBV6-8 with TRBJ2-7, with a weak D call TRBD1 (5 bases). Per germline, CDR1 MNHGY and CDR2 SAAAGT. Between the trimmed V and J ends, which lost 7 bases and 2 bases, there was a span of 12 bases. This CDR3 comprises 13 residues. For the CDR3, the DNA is TGTGCCAGCATGGGGCAGCGAACCTACGAGCAGTACTTC. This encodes CASMGQRTYEQYF.

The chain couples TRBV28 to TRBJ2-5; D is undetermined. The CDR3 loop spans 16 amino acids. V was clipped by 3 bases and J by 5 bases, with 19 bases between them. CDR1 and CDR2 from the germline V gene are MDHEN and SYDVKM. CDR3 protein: CASSFSPGRKDETQYF. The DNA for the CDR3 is TGTGCCAGCAGTTTTAGCCCCGGCAGAAAGGACGAGACCCAGTACTTC.

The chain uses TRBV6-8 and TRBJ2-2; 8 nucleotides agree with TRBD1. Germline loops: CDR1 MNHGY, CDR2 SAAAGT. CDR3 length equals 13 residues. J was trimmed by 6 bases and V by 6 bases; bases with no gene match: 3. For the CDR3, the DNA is TGTGCCAGCAGCGCACAGGGGGCCGGGGAGCTGTTTTTT. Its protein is CASSAQGAGELFF.

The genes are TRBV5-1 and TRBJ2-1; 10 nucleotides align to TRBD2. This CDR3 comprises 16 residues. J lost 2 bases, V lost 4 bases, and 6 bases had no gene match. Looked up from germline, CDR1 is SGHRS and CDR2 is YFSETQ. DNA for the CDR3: TGCGCCAGCAGCACCCTTCTAGCGGGGGCCTACAATGAGCAGTTCTTC. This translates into CASSTLLAGAYNEQFF.

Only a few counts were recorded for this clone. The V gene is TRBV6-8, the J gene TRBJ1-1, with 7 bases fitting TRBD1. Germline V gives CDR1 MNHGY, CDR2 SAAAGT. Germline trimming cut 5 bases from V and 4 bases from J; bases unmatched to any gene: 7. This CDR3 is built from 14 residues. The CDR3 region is CASSKRDRGTEAFF. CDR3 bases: TGTGCCAGCAGTAAACGGGACAGAGGCACTGAAGCTTTCTTT.

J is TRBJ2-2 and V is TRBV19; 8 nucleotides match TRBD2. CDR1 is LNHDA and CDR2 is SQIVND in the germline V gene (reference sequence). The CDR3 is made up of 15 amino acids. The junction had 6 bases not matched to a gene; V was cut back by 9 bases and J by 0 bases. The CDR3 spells CASTSGGANTGELFF. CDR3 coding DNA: TGTGCCAGCACTTCCGGGGGGGCGAACACCGGGGAGCTGTTTTTT.

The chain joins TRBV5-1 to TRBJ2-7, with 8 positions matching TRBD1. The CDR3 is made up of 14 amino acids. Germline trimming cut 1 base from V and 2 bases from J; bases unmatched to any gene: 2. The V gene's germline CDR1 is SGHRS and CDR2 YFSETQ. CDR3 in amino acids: CASSLSRGPYEQYF. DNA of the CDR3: TGCGCCAGCAGCTTGAGCAGGGGGCCCTACGAGCAGTACTTC.

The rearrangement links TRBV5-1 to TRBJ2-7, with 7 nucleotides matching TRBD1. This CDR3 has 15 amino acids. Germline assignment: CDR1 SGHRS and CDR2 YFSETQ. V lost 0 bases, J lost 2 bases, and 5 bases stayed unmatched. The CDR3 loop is CASSLALGTAYEQYF. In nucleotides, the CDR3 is TGCGCCAGCAGCTTGGCCCTCGGGACAGCCTACGAGCAGTACTTC.

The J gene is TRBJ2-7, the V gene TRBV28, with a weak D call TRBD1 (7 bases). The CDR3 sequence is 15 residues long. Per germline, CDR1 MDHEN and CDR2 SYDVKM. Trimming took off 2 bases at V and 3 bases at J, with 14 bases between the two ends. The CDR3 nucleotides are TGTGCCAGCAGTTTAGGCGGGACAGCGGTCTACGAGCAGTACTTC. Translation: CASSLGGTAVYEQYF. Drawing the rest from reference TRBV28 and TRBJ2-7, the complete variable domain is DVKVTQSSRYLVKRTGEKVFLECVQDMDHENMFWYRQDPGLGLRLIYFSYDVKMKEKGDIPEGYSVSREKKERFSLILESASTNQTSMYLCASSLGGTAVYEQYFGPGTRLTVT.

In DNA, the CDR3 is TGTGCCAGCAGTTACGGGTGGGCCGGGGAAGGCTACACCTTC. Translation: CASSYGWAGEGYTF. The V and J genes are TRBV6-8 and TRBJ1-2; no firm D call. Germline CDR1 reads MNHGY; CDR2 reads SAAAGT. This CDR3 region has 14 residues. The V and J ends lost 2 bases and 8 bases respectively, with 15 bases between them.

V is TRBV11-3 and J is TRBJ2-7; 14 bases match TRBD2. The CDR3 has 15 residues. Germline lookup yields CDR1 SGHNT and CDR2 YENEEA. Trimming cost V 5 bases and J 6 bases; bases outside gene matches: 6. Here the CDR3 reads CASSQGTSGSSEQYF. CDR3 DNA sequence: TGTGCCAGCAGCCAAGGGACTAGCGGGAGTTCCGAGCAGTACTTC.

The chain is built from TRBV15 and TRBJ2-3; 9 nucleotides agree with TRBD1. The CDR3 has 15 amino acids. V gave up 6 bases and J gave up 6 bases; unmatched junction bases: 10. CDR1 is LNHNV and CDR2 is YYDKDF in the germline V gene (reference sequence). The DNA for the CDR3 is TGTGCCACCAGACCCCCGGGACAGGGAGAGGATACGCAGTATTTT. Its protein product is CATRPPGQGEDTQYF.

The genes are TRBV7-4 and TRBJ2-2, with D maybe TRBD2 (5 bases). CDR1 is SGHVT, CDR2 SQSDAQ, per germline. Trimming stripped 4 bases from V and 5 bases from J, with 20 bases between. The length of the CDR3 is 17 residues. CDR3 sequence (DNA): TGTGCCAGCAGCTCGTTAACTGGCGGGCGGACGACCGGGGAGCTGTTTTTT. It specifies CASSSLTGGRTTGELFF.